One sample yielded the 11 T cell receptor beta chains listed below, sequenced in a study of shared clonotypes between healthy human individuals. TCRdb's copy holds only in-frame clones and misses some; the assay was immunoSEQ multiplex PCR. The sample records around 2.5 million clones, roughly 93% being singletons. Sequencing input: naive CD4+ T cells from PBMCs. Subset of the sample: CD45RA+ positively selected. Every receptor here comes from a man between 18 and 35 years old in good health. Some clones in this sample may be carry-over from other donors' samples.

CDR3 nucleotides: TGCGCCAGCAGCCAAGATCGTCCCTCCTACGAGCAGTACTTC. This gives the protein CASSQDRPSYEQYF. The chain joins TRBV4-3 to TRBJ2-7; D unresolved. The CDR3 spans 14 residues. Germline V gene data show CDR1 as LGHNA and CDR2 as YSLEER. Trimming left V 0 bases short and J 0 bases short, with 6 bases between.

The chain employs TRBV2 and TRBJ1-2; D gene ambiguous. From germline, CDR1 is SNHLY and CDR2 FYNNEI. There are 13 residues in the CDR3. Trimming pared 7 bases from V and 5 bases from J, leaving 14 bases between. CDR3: CASTLMAPYGYTF. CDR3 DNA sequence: TGTGCCAGCACTCTCATGGCCCCTTATGGCTACACCTTC. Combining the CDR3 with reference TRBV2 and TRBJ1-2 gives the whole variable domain EPEVTQTPSHQVTQMGQEVILRCVPISNHLYFYWYRQILGQKVEFLVSFYNNEISEKSEIFDDQFSVERPDGSNFTLKIRSTKLEDSAMYFCASTLMAPYGYTFGSGTRLTVV.

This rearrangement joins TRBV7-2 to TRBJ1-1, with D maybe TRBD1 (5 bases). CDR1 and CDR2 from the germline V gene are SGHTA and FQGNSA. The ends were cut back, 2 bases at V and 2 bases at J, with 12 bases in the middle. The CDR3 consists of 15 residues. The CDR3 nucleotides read TGTGCCAGCAGCTTACTTGGGGCGGCAAACACTGAAGCTTTCTTT. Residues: CASSLLGAANTEAFF.

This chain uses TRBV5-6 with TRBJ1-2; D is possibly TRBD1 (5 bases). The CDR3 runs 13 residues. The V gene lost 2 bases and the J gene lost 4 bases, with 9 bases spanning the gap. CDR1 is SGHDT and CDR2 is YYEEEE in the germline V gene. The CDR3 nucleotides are TGTGCCAGCAGCTTTTTCGACAGCTATGGCTACACCTTC. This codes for CASSFFDSYGYTF.

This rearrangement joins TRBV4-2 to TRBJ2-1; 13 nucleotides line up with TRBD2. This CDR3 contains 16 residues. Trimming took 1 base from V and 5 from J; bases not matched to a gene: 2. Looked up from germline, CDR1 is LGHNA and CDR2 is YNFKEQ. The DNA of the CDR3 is TGTGCCAGCAGCCAAGCCGGGACTAGCGGGGACAATGAGCAGTTCTTC. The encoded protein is CASSQAGTSGDNEQFF.

The CDR3: CASSVESGVHRTPQHF. The CDR3 DNA sequence: TGTGCCAGCAGCGTAGAATCCGGGGTCCACCGGACGCCCCAGCATTTT. This chain uses TRBV21-1 with TRBJ1-5. TRBV21-1 is an annotated pseudogene. The CDR3 totals 16 residues.

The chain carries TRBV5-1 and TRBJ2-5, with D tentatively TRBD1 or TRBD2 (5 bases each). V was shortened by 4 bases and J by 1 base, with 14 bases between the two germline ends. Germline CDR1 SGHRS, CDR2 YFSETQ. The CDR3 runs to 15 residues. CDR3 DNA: TGCGCCAGCAGCCAAGGACCCGGGACCCAAGAGACCCAGTACTTC. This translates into CASSQGPGTQETQYF.

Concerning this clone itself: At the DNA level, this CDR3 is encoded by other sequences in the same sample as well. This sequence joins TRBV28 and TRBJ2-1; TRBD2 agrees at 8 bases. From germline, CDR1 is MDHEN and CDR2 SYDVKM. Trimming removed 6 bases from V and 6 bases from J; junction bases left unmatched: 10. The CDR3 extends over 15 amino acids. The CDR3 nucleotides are TGTGCCAGCAGCCCCGGGACTAGTGGGGCCAATGAGCAGTTCTTC. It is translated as CASSPGTSGANEQFF.

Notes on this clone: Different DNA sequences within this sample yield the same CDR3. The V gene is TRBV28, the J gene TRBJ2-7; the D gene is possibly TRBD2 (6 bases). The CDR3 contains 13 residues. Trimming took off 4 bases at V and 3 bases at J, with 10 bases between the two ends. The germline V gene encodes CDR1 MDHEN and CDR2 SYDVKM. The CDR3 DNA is TGTGCCAGCAGTTCCCCCGGGGGCTACGAGCAGTACTTC. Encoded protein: CASSSPGGYEQYF.

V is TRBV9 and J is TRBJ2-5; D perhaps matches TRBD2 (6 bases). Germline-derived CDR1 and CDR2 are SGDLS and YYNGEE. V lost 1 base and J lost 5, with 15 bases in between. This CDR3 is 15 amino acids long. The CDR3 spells CASSVWGTPRETQYF. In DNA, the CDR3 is TGTGCCAGCAGCGTATGGGGGACTCCCCGGGAGACCCAGTACTTC. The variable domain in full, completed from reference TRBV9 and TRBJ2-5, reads DSGVTQTPKHLITATGQRVTLRCSPRSGDLSVYWYQQSLDQGLQFLIQYYNGEERAKGNILERFSAQQFPDLHSELNLSSLELGDSALYFCASSVWGTPRETQYFGPGTRLLVL.

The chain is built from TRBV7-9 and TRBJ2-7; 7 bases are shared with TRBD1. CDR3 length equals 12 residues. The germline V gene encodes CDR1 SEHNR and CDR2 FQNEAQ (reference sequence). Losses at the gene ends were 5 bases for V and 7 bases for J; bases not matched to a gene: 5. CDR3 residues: CASSVQDREQYF. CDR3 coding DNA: TGTGCCAGCAGCGTGCAGGACAGGGAGCAGTACTTC.